This T cell receptor beta chain stems from a study of blood T cell repertoires in COVID-19. Assignment of participants to cohorts was predicated upon participant-reported clinical history. Trimming left V 3 bases short and J 4 bases short, with 9 bases between. In germline, CDR1 is SEHNR, CDR2 FQNEAQ (reference sequence). CDR3 length equals 13 residues. Original handling: Amplification from reference gene primers served as the basis for estimated nucleated cell counts. This table comes from immunoSEQ multiplex PCR, and its TCRdb copy is limited to in-frame clones, with some not included. V and J calls and clone size are given by that table; D and trimming were obtained from the DNA. The data hold some 260,000 clones, with about nine tenths observed a single time.

This rearrangement joins TRBV7-9 to TRBJ1-2, with D unclear. Sequenced material: PBMCs or T cells enriched from blood (not recorded which). This TCR was sampled from a middle-aged man who had recovered from COVID-19. This CDR3 is CASSFPGGYGYTF. The DNA for the CDR3 is TGTGCCAGCAGCTTCCCAGGAGGCTATGGCTACACCTTC.